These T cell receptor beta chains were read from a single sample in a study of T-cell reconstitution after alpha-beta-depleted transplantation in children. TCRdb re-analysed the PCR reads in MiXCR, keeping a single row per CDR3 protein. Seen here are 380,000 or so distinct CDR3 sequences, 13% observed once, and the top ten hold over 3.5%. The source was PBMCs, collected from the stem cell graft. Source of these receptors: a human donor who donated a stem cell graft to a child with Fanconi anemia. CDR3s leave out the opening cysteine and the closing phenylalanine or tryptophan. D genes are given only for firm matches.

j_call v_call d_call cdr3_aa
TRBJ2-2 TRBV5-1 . ASSLVAGISSGELF
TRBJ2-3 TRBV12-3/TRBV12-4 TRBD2 ASGSGRGTTDTQY
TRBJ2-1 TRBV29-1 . SVGGEGESYNEQF
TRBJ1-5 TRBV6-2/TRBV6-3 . ASSYEAEGVSQPQH
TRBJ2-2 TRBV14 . ASSQDPLAVGELF
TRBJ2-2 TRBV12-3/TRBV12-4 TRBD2 ASTTPSGGNTGELF
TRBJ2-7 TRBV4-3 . ASSQDLPGASYEQY
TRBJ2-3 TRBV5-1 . ASSLAGKGEDTQY
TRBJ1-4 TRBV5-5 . ASSDPSTGLNEKLF
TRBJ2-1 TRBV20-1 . SARLQGSYNEQF
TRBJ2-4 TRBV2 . ASSEGHRSIQY
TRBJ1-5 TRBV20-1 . SARGGRDSGQPQH
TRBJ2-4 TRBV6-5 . ASSFGVILAKNIQY
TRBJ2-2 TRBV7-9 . AREGPTGELF
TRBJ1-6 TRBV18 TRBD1 ASSPQTGMNSPLH
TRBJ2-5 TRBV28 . ASSRAGVQETQY
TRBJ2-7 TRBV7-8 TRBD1 ASSLDRDRGGEQY
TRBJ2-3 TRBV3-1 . ASSPREFTDTQY
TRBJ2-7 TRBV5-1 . ASRRILSSYEQY
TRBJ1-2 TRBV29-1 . SVDYGYGYT
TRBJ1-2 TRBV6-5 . ASSYSAGRGSDGYT
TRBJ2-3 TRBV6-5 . ASSSQAGRAQY
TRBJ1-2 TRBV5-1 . ASSPREGGKSYGYT
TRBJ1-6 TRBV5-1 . ASSLALSSPLH
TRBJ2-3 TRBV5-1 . ASSLGHRGSTDTQY
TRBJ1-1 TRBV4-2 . ASSQDQWTDNEAF
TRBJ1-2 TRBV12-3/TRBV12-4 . ASSFQNANYGYT
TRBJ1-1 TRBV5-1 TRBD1 ASSRGTGGANTEAF
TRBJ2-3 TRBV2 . ASSENGTPKDTQY
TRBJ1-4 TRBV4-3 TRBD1 ASSHDLGDRDEKLF
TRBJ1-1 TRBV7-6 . ASSLSVVTEAF
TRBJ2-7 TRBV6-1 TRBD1 ASSEVPGQGGYEQY
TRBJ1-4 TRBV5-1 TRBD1 ASSLQTGENEKLF
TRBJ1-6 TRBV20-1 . SAPLRDSPLH
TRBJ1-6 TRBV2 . ASSDGSLSSSYNSPLH